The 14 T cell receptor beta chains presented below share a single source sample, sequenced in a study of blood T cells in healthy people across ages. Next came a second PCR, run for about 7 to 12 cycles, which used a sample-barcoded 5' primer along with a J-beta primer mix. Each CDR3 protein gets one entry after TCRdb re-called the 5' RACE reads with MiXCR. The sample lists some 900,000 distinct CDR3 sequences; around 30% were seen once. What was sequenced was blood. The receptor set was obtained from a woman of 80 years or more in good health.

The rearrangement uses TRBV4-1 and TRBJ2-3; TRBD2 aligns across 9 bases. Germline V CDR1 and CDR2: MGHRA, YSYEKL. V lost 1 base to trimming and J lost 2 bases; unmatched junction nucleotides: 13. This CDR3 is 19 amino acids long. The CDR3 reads CASSQVRREGNENTDTQYF. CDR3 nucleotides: TGCGCCAGCAGCCAAGTAAGGCGGGAGGGAAATGAGAACACAGATACGCAGTATTTT.

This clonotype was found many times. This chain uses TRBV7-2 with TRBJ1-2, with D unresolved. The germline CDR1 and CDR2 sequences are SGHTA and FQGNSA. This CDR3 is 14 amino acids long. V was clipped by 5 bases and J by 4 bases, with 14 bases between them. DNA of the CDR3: TGTGCCAGCAGCCTCGGACGGGTACTCTATGGCTACACCTTC. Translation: CASSLGRVLYGYTF.

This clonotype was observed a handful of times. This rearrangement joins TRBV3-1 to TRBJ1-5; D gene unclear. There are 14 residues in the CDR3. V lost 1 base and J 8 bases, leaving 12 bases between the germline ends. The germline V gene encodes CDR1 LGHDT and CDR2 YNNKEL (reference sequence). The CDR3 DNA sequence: TGTGCCAGCAGCCAAGGCCGGGGTCGGAAGCCCCAGCATTTT. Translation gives CASSQGRGRKPQHF. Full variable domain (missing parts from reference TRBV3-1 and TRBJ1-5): DTAVSQTPKYLVTQMGNDKSIKCEQNLGHDTMYWYKQDSKKFLKIMFSYNNKELIINETVPNRFSPKSPDKAHLNLHINSLELGDSAVYFCASSQGRGRKPQHFGDGTRLSIL.

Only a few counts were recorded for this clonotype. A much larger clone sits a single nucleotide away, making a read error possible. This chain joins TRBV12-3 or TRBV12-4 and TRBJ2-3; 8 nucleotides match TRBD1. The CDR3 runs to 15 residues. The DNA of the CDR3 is TGTGCCAGCAGTTTAACCGGGACAGGAGCAGATGCGCAGTATTTT. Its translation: CASSLTGTGADAQYF.

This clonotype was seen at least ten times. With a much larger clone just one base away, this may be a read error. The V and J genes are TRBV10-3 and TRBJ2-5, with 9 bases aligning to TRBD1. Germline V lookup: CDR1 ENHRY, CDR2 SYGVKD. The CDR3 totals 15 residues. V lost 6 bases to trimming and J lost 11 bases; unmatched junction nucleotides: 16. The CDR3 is CAISNSGQGNNEQYF. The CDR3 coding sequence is TGTGCCATCAGCAATTCGGGACAGGGAAACAATGAGCAGTACTTC.

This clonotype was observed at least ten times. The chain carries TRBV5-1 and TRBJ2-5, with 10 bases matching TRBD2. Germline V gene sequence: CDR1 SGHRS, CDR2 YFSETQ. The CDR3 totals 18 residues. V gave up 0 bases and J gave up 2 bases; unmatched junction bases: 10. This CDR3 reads CASSLALRSGGVQETQYF. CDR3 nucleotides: TGCGCCAGCAGCTTGGCCTTGAGAAGCGGGGGGGTACAAGAGACCCAGTACTTC.

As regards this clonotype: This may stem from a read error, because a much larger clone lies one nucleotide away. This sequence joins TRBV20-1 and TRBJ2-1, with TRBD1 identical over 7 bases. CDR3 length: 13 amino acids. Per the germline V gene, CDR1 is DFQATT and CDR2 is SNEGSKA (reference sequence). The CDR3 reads CSATGQRYNERFF. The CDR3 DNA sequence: TGCAGTGCCACGGGACAGCGTTACAATGAGCGGTTCTTC.

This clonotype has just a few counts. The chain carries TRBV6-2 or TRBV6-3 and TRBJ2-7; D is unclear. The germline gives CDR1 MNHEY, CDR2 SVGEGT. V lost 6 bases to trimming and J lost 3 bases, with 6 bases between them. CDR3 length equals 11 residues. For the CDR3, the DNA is TGTGCCAGCAGGGGTATCTACGAGCAGTACTTC. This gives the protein CASRGIYEQYF.

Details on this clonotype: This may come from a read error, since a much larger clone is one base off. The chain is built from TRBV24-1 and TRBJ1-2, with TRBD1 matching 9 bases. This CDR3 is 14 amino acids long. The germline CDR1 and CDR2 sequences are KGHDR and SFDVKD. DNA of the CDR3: TGTGCCGCCAGTGACCCCGGGACAGGGTATGGCTACACCTTC. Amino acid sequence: CAASDPGTGYGYTF.

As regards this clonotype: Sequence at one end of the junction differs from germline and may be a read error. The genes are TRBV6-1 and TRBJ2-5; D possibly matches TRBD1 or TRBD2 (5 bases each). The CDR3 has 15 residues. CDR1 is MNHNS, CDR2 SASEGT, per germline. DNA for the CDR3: TGTGTCAGCAGTGAAGCGGTGGGCAGGGAAGAGACCCAGTACTTC. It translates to CVSSEAVGREETQYF.

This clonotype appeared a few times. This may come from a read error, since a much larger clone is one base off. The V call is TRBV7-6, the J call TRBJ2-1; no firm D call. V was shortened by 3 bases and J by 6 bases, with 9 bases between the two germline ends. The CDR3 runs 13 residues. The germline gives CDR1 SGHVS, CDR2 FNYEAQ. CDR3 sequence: CASSFQSCNEQFF. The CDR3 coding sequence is TGTGCCAGCAGCTTTCAGAGCTGCAATGAGCAGTTCTTC.

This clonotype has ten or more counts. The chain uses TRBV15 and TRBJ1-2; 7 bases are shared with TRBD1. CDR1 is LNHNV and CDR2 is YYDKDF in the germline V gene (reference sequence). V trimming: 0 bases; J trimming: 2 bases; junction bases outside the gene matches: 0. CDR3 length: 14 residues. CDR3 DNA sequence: TGTGCCACCAGCAGAGAGACAGGGAACTATGGCTACACCTTC. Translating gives CATSRETGNYGYTF.

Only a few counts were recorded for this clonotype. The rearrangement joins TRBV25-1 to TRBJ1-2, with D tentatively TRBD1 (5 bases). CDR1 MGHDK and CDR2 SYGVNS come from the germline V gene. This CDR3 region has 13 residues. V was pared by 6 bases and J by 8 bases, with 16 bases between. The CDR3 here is CASRDGGMGGYTF. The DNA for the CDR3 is TGTGCCAGCAGGGACGGGGGGATGGGGGGCTACACCTTC.

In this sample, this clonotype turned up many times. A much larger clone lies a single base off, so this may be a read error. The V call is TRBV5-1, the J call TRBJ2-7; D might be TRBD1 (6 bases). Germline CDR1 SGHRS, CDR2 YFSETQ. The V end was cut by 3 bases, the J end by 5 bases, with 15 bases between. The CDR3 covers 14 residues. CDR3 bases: TGCGCCAGCAGCTGGGACGGGACAAGGAACGAGCAGTACTTC. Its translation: CASSWDGTRNEQYF.